The sample holds many counts of the clone carrying this TCR beta chain. The antigen is unknown. Amplification targeted TCR beta CDR3 regions from RNA transcripts. The HTBI primer set was used in a first-round RT-PCR of the TCR CDR3. Each CDR3 protein gets one entry after TCRdb re-called the multiplex PCR reads with MiXCR. The profile covers about 680,000 distinct CDR3 sequences, with about 35% appearing a single time and 31% taken by the ten largest. The data were taken from a study of T cells in Graves' hyperthyroidism and ophthalmopathy. About the study: At initial diagnosis, before any treatment had begun, peripheral blood was obtained.

Study-wide points: A model built on 13 V-J features separated ophthalmopathy from stable hyperthyroidism.

When ophthalmopathy did not progress within 18 months, Graves' hyperthyroidism was considered stable. The authors obtained PBMCs from 7.5 to 10 ml of fresh peripheral blood. Germline V gene data show CDR1 as ENHRY and CDR2 as SYGVKD. The germline V and J ends were trimmed by 7 bases and 4 bases, with 13 bases remaining between them. The CDR3 length is 13 residues. Sequenced material: blood. The chain combines TRBV10-3 with TRBJ1-2; unclear D gene. The receptor was derived from a woman between 40 and 55 years old with Graves' hyperthyroidism. This CDR3 reads CAIKEGQSYGYTF. CDR3 DNA: TGTGCCATCAAGGAGGGCCAGAGCTATGGCTACACCTTC.